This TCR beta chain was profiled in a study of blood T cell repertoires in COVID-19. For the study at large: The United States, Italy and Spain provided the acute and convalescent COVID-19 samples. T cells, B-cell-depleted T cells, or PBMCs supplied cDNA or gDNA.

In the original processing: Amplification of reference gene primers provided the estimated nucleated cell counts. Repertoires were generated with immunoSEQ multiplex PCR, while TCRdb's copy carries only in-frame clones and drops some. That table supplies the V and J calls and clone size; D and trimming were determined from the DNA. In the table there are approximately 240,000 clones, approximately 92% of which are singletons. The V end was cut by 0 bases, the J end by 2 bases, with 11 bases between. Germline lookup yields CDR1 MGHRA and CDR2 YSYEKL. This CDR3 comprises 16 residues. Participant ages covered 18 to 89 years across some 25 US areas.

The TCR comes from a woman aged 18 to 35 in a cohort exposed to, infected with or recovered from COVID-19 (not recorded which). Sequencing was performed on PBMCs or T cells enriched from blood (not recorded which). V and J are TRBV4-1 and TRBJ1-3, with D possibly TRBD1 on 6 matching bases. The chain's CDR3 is CASSQDRSGAGNTIYF. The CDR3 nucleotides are TGCGCCAGCAGCCAAGATAGATCAGGGGCTGGAAACACCATATATTTT.